This T cell receptor beta chain was sequenced in a study of a mutant IDH1 vaccine in newly diagnosed glioma. The time point: week 11, during vaccination. With topical imiquimod, each dose of the vaccine consisted of 300 ug of mutant IDH1 20-mer peptide. Germline V gives CDR1 MNHNY, CDR2 SVGAGI (reference sequence). CDR3 size: 15 residues. V gave up 6 bases and J gave up 1 base, with 16 bases separating them. As for this clone: Antigen specificity is unknown.

Sequenced by immunoSEQ multiplex PCR; TCRdb stores in-frame clones only, minus some. In the table there are some 120,000 clones, 80% of which are singletons. The sequenced sample was PBMCs, obtained from a glioma patient whose treatment included an IDH1 peptide vaccine. This sequence originates from a man in his forties or fifties with glioma. The chain employs TRBV6-6 and TRBJ2-7; no definite D call. CDR3 residues: CASSPYKDRSYEQYF. The CDR3 nucleotides read TGTGCCAGCAGCCCGTACAAGGATCGATCCTACGAGCAGTACTTC.